Described below is a single TCR beta chain sequence and its context. Its antigen is still unknown. Qualities for individual bases were not recorded, and no much larger clone is one base off. The library was built by means of PCR. The reads were generated on an Illumina HiSeq 2500. To normalize quantification of the TCRbeta repertoire, the TCR libraries were built with molecular barcoding that relied on unique molecular identifiers. TCRdb reprocessing: public reads trimmed at Q25 with fastp, clones called with MiXCR, in-frame beta chains kept. Rows are combined by CDR3 protein, so each entry shows the most common genes and DNA. The sample contains 200,000 to 300,000 distinct CDR3 sequences, 20% to 30% of them found a single time. Of the sample, about 5% falls within the top ten clones. This sample's treatment or condition label indicates: allogeneic hematopoietic cell transplantation with graft depleted of TCRalphabeta T cells and CD19 B cells. The transplant recipients were children given TCRalphabeta/CD19-depleted allogeneic hematopoietic cell grafts.

The data belong to a study of T-cell reconstitution after alpha-beta-depleted transplantation in children (TCRdb year 2016). Study-level background: Using TCR repertoire profiling, the study quantitatively followed how T-cell immune reconstitution unfolded in children after TCRalphabeta/CD19-depleted allogeneic hematopoietic cell transplantation.

Counted from cysteine to phenylalanine, this CDR3 has 14 amino acids. CDR3 DNA is the only sequence kept; it has 42 bases, read in frame from the first base. V has 3 bases trimmed and J has 4 bases trimmed; junction bases matching no gene number 4. Beyond this particular receptor, the publication reports: The apparently early alphabetaT-cell count recovery about two months after transplant was reportedly dependent on only several hundred rapidly expanded clones derived from non-depleted graft cells. Over the following months the frequencies of hyperexpanded clones went down, and after one year T-cell counts and TCRbeta diversity were mostly credited to newly produced T cells. In some patients, the high TCRbeta diversity seen at day 60 was put down to recipient T cells and intrathymic progenitors that had survived conditioning.

The sequence links TRBV12-3 or TRBV12-4 to TRBJ2-7, with 9 bases aligning to TRBD2. This clonotype was sampled from a female patient between 2 and 15 years old who had a stem cell transplant for congenital amegakaryocytic thrombocytopenia, so the T cells may come from the graft donor. Material: PBMCs, mostly from graft donor cells, obtained 360 days after TCRalphabeta/CD19-depleted stem cell transplant. The nucleotide sequence is TGTGCCAGCAGTTTCGGCGGGGGGGCATACGAGCAGTACTTC. It encodes CASSFGGGAYEQYF.